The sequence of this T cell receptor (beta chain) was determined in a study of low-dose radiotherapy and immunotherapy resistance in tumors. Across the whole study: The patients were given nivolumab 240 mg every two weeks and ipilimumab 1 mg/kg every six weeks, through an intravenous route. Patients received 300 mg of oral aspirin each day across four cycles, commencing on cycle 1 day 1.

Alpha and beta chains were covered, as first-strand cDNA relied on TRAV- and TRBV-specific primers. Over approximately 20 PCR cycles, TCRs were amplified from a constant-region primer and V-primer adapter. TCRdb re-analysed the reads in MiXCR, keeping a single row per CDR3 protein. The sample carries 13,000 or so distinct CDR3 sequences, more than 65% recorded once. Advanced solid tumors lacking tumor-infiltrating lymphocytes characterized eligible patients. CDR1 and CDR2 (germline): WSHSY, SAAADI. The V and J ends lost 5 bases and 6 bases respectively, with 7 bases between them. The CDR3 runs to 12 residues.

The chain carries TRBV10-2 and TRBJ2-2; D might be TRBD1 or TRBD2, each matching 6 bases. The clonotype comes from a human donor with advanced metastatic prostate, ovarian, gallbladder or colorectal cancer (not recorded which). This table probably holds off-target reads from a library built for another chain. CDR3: CASSRGAGELFF. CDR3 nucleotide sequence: TGCGCCAGCAGTAGGGGGGCCGGGGAGCTGTTTTTT.